The 13 T cell receptor beta chains reported below all come from one sample, sequenced in a study of blood T cells in healthy people across ages. Next came a second PCR, run for about 7 to 12 cycles, which used a sample-barcoded 5' primer along with a J-beta primer mix. TCRdb reprocessed the 5' RACE reads with MiXCR, giving one entry per CDR3 protein. The data contain 600,000 to 800,000 distinct CDR3 sequences, around 20% of them seen just once; the ten biggest clones take up roughly 3.4%. The sequenced sample was blood. The source is a man between 65 and 85 years old in good health.

The chain employs TRBV28 and TRBJ2-3; a possible D gene is TRBD1 (6 bases). This CDR3 has 15 amino acids. Germline loops: CDR1 MDHEN, CDR2 SYDVKM. V gave up 2 bases and J gave up 6 bases, with 15 bases separating them. DNA for the CDR3: TGTGCCAGCAGTTTAATTACAGGGAGTTTCGATACGCAGTATTTT. Amino acids: CASSLITGSFDTQYF.

In its sample, this clonotype was seen a few times. The rearrangement uses TRBV3-1 and TRBJ2-7; 8 bases match TRBD2. The CDR3 runs to 16 residues. Germline trimming cut 4 bases from V and 2 bases from J; bases unmatched to any gene: 10. Per germline, CDR1 LGHDT and CDR2 YNNKEL (reference sequence). The CDR3 DNA sequence: TGTGCCAGCAGCCTCCTAAGCGGGAGCCCCCCCTACGAGCAGTACTTC. It encodes CASSLLSGSPPYEQYF.

This clonotype was found a few times. This chain uses TRBV7-2 with TRBJ2-3; 7 bases agree with TRBD2. Trimming cost V 4 bases and J 8 bases; bases outside gene matches: 12. From germline, CDR1 is SGHTA and CDR2 FQGNSA. CDR3 length: 15 residues. The CDR3 loop reads CASSSPLAVQGTQYF. In DNA, the CDR3 is TGTGCCAGCAGCTCCCCCCTAGCGGTTCAGGGTACGCAGTATTTT.

The chain carries TRBV29-1 and TRBJ2-7, with 9 nucleotides matching TRBD1. This CDR3 spans 13 amino acids. J gave up 2 bases and V 4 bases, and 3 bases lay outside the gene matches. Germline CDR1 SQVTM, CDR2 ANQGSEA. The CDR3 sequence is CSVATGGAYEQYF. CDR3 coding DNA: TGCAGCGTTGCGACAGGGGGGGCCTACGAGCAGTACTTC.

This clonotype was seen more than once but under ten times. The rearrangement links TRBV2 to TRBJ2-1, with TRBD2 matching 10 bases. The CDR3 runs 14 residues. With V trimmed by 6 bases and J by 7 bases, 6 bases remained unmatched. From germline, CDR1 is SNHLY and CDR2 FYNNEI. CDR3 sequence reads: CASSKREGVNEQFF. In DNA, the CDR3 is TGTGCCAGCAGCAAGCGGGAGGGCGTAAATGAGCAGTTCTTC.

The rearrangement uses TRBV20-1 and TRBJ2-5, with TRBD2 identical over 12 bases. Losses at the gene ends were 0 bases for V and 0 bases for J; bases not matched to a gene: 8. CDR3 length equals 18 residues. The germline CDR1 and CDR2 sequences are DFQATT and SNEGSKA (reference sequence). As DNA, the CDR3 is TGCAGTGCTAGAGATGCTGGACTAGCGGGGATGTACCAAGAGACCCAGTACTTC. It yields the protein CSARDAGLAGMYQETQYF.

The chain is built from TRBV20-1 and TRBJ2-3; 8 bases align to TRBD1. With V trimmed by 5 bases and J by 1 base, 8 bases remained unmatched. This CDR3 is built from 15 residues. Germline V gene sequence: CDR1 DFQATT, CDR2 SNEGSKA (reference sequence). The CDR3 is CSAGPDRVRTDTQYF. Written as DNA, the CDR3 is TGCAGTGCTGGGCCGGACAGGGTCCGCACAGATACGCAGTATTTT.

The chain is built from TRBV14 and TRBJ2-1; D perhaps matches TRBD1 (6 bases). Germline CDR1 SGHDN, CDR2 FVKESK. The CDR3 spans 14 residues. The V and J ends lost 2 bases and 4 bases respectively, with 9 bases between them. CDR3 sequence reads: CASSQYREYNEQFF. Written as DNA, the CDR3 is TGTGCCAGCAGCCAATACAGGGAGTACAATGAGCAGTTCTTC.

This clonotype was seen many times. In DNA, the CDR3 is TGTGCCACCAGCATAGTACAGGGTCGGGAGCAGTACTTC. Its translation is CATSIVQGREQYF. This chain connects TRBV15 to TRBJ2-7; the D gene is possibly TRBD1 (6 bases). V lost 4 bases, J lost 7 bases, and 14 bases lay in between. Germline V gene data show CDR1 as LNHNV and CDR2 as YYDKDF (reference sequence). The CDR3 sequence is 13 residues long.

This clonotype was seen only a few times. This chain connects TRBV25-1 to TRBJ2-5, with 7 bases fitting TRBD2. Per the germline V gene, CDR1 is MGHDK and CDR2 is SYGVNS. The J segment lost 11 bases and the V segment lost 4 bases, leaving 4 bases of the junction unmatched. This CDR3 comprises 11 residues. CDR3 sequence (DNA): TGTGCCAGCAGTGGGGGGGGGAAGCAGTACTTC. It specifies CASSGGGKQYF.

This chain uses TRBV28 with TRBJ1-1, with D perhaps TRBD1 (6 bases). The CDR3 runs to 12 residues. V was pared by 9 bases and J by 11 bases, with 19 bases between. CDR1 is MDHEN and CDR2 is SYDVKM in the germline V gene. The CDR3 spells CASPSPGGRAFF. CDR3 DNA: TGTGCCAGTCCCTCTCCCGGGGGGCGTGCTTTCTTT.

This sequence joins TRBV12-3 or TRBV12-4 and TRBJ2-1, with TRBD2 identical over 8 bases. The DNA end is a closer match to TRBJ2-7, so the J assignment may be wrong. The CDR3 spans 15 residues. DNA for the CDR3: TGTGCCAGCAGTTTCGGGCGGGGGGCGTCTGGCGAGCAGTACTTC. Amino acid sequence: CASSFGRGASGEQYF.

This clonotype has ten or more counts. This sequence joins TRBV12-3 or TRBV12-4 and TRBJ2-7; TRBD1 is a possible D gene (5 bases). The V end was cut by 2 bases, the J end by 5 bases, with 7 bases between. There are 12 residues in the CDR3. The CDR3 nucleotides are TGTGCCAGCAGTTTACAGGGAAACGAGCAGTACTTC. The encoded protein is CASSLQGNEQYF.